The 25 T cell receptor beta chains given below trace back to one sample, sequenced in a study of T cells after yellow fever vaccination. TCRdb re-analysed the 5' RACE reads in MiXCR, keeping a single row per CDR3 protein. The table has about 110,000 distinct CDR3 sequences, 8.4% seen once. The sample was CD8+ T cells sorted from PBMCs, taken 45 days after the yellow fever booster vaccination. The receptors stem from a man aged 30 to 39 who received the YFV17D yellow fever vaccine.

Concerning this clonotype itself: A much larger clone differs by one base, so this may be a read error. The chain joins TRBV9 to TRBJ1-2, with unresolved D. The CDR3 contains 14 residues. Per germline, CDR1 SGDLS and CDR2 YYNGEE. The V end lost 3 bases, the J end lost 5 bases, and 14 bases lay between the germline ends. In DNA form, the CDR3 reads TGTGCCAGCAGCGCCAACGGGGTAACATATGGCTACACCTTC. It yields the protein CASSANGVTYGYTF.

This clonotype was counted at least ten times. The J gene is TRBJ2-3, the V gene TRBV20-1; a weak D match, TRBD2 (7 bases). The CDR3 runs 14 residues. The germline V gene has CDR1 DFQATT and CDR2 SNEGSKA (reference sequence). Here the CDR3 DNA reads TGCACCCTATCGAGAGGGGGAGGGGCAGATACGCAGTATTTT. It is translated as CTLSRGGGADTQYF.

This clonotype was recorded many times. At one of its ends the junction is not consistent with the germline gene, which may arise from a read error. The rearrangement joins TRBV2 to TRBJ1-2; D call uncertain. The CDR3 sequence is 12 residues long. From germline, CDR1 is SNHLY and CDR2 FYNNEI. The CDR3 coding sequence is TGTGCCAGCAGTGAAGTAGAGCTGCCCCGTTCATTC. Its protein product is CASSEVELPRSF.

There are a few counts of this clonotype. The chain uses TRBV7-9 and TRBJ1-5; D remains ambiguous. V was pared by 7 bases and J by 2 bases, with 9 bases between. Germline lookup yields CDR1 SEHNR and CDR2 FQNEAQ (reference sequence). This CDR3 is built from 13 residues. For the CDR3, the DNA is TGTGCCAGCACCAATCTGGGCAATCAGCCCCAGCATTTT. The encoded protein is CASTNLGNQPQHF.

This clonotype has just a few counts. This chain connects TRBV7-8 to TRBJ2-7; no definite D call. The germline gives CDR1 SGHVS, CDR2 FQNEAQ. V dropped 0 bases and J dropped 2 bases, with 8 bases sitting between them. The CDR3 loop spans 14 amino acids. The CDR3 spells CASSLAGKTYEQYF. The CDR3 nucleotides read TGTGCCAGCAGCTTAGCAGGGAAAACCTACGAGCAGTACTTC.

Details on this clonotype: This may come from a read error, since a much larger clone is one base off. The chain recombines TRBV7-3 with TRBJ2-1, with 8 bases that match TRBD2. Germline assignment: CDR1 SGHTA and CDR2 FQGTGA. The CDR3 covers 15 residues. CDR3 sequence (DNA): TGTGCCAGCAACCCCAGCGGGGGCTCCTACAATGAGCAGATCTTC. Translated: CASNPSGGSYNEQIF.

The CDR3 loop reads CASMASGSYIPGELFF. DNA of the CDR3: TGTGCCAGTATGGCTAGCGGGAGTTACATACCCGGGGAGCTGTTTTTT. V is TRBV19 and J is TRBJ2-2, with TRBD2 identical over 10 bases. The CDR3 totals 16 residues. Germline CDR1 LNHDA, CDR2 SQIVND (reference sequence). V was pared by 7 bases and J by 6 bases, with 11 bases of the junction left unmatched.

In regard to this clonotype: This clone may be a read error of a much larger clone one base away. V usage is TRBV5-6 and J usage is TRBJ1-1; D remains ambiguous. This CDR3 contains 13 residues. Germline CDR1 is SGHDT and CDR2 is YYEEEE. V gave up 4 bases and J gave up 3 bases, with 10 bases separating them. CDR3 protein: CASSIQSDTEAFF. The CDR3 DNA reads TGTGCCAGCAGCATACAGAGTGACACTGAAGCTTTCTTT.

Details on this clonotype: This clone may be a read error of a much larger clone one base away. This rearrangement joins TRBV6-5 to TRBJ2-5, with 7 bases lining up with TRBD1. This CDR3 has 11 residues. The germline gives CDR1 MNHEY, CDR2 SVGAGI. The V gene end was trimmed by 4 bases and the J gene end by 12 bases; junction bases not matched to a gene: 5. In nucleotides, the CDR3 is TGTGCCAGCAGTTGCTCGGGGACAGAGTACTTC. Encoded protein: CASSCSGTEYF.

This clonotype was seen at least ten times. This chain uses TRBV25-1 with TRBJ2-1, with D tentatively TRBD1 or TRBD2 (5 bases each). CDR3 length equals 19 residues. Germline-derived CDR1 and CDR2 are MGHDK and SYGVNS. Trimming cost V 4 bases and J 7 bases, with 29 bases left between them. The CDR3 region has the DNA TGTGCCAGCAGTGGAGCCGGGACCCGCGACCCTTTTCGGAGGAATGAGCAGTTCTTC. Encoded protein: CASSGAGTRDPFRRNEQFF.

The chain employs TRBV30 and TRBJ1-1; D uncertain. V lost 8 bases, J lost 5 bases, and 15 bases lay in between. Germline-derived CDR1 and CDR2 are GTSNPN and SVGIG (reference sequence). The CDR3 spans 12 residues. This chain's CDR3 is CAVEALGTEAFF. CDR3 coding DNA: TGTGCCGTAGAGGCTCTGGGGACTGAAGCTTTCTTT.

This clonotype was counted a few times. The rearrangement links TRBV6-5 to TRBJ2-3, with 7 bases lining up with TRBD2. CDR1 is MNHEY and CDR2 is SVGAGI in the germline V gene. The CDR3 covers 15 residues. With 5 bases clipped from V and 1 base from J, the junction kept 6 bases outside the gene matches. The CDR3 is CASSTAGAGTDTQYF. The CDR3 DNA sequence: TGTGCCAGCAGTACCGCGGGAGCGGGCACAGATACGCAGTATTTT.

At least ten counts were recorded for this clonotype. The V and J genes are TRBV5-1 and TRBJ1-2, with 10 bases lining up with TRBD1. This CDR3 comprises 16 residues. Germline-derived CDR1 and CDR2 are SGHRS and YFSETQ. V shed 0 bases and J 14 bases; nucleotides not matched to a gene: 16. CDR3 amino acids: CASSLAEGTGASSSTF. The CDR3, as DNA: TGCGCCAGCAGCTTGGCGGAAGGGACAGGGGCCTCCTCGTCTACCTTC.

As concerns this clonotype: With a much larger clone just one base away, this may be a read error. V gene TRBV2 combines with J gene TRBJ2-1; 10 bases match TRBD2. Trimming cost V 7 bases and J 6 bases; bases outside gene matches: 12. CDR1 and CDR2 from the germline V gene are SNHLY and FYNNEI. The CDR3 contains 16 residues. CDR3 sequence reads: CASTTSGTRSRNEQFF. The DNA of the CDR3 is TGTGCCAGCACCACTAGCGGGACCCGATCTCGCAATGAGCAGTTCTTC. The full variable domain, its missing parts supplied by reference TRBV2 and TRBJ2-1, is EPEVTQTPSHQVTQMGQEVILRCVPISNHLYFYWYRQILGQKVEFLVSFYNNEISEKSEIFDDQFSVERPDGSNFTLKIRSTKLEDSAMYFCASTTSGTRSRNEQFFGPGTRLTVL.

The chain is built from TRBV6-5 and TRBJ2-2, with a possible D match to TRBD1 (5 bases). The V gene lost 0 bases and the J gene lost 1 base, with 9 bases spanning the gap. Germline CDR1 is MNHEY and CDR2 is SVGAGI. The CDR3 consists of 16 residues. CDR3 residues: CASSYSRQGNTGELFF. The CDR3, as DNA: TGTGCCAGCAGTTACTCGCGGCAGGGGAACACCGGGGAGCTGTTTTTT.

Many counts were recorded for this clonotype. CDR3 region: CASSSFSGSIADTQYF. The CDR3 DNA reads as TGTGCCAGCAGTTCCTTCAGCGGGAGTATCGCAGATACGCAGTATTTT. The chain joins TRBV12-3 or TRBV12-4 to TRBJ2-3; TRBD2 matches 8 bases. With 4 bases clipped from V and 4 bases from J, the junction kept 10 bases outside the gene matches. The CDR3 has 16 amino acids.

This clonotype was recorded at least ten times. The chain carries TRBV2 and TRBJ2-3; 11 bases are shared with TRBD2. CDR3 length: 17 amino acids. Trimming took 8 bases from V and 0 from J; bases not matched to a gene: 10. CDR1 is SNHLY, CDR2 FYNNEI, per germline. The CDR3 spells CASGGQRLAGSTDTQYF. CDR3 coding DNA: TGTGCCAGCGGAGGGCAGCGACTAGCGGGAAGCACAGATACGCAGTATTTT.

At least ten counts were recorded for this clonotype. The rearrangement links TRBV4-3 to TRBJ2-1, with TRBD2 matching over 8 bases. Looked up from germline, CDR1 is LGHNA and CDR2 is YSLEER. CDR3 length: 16 residues. Trimming removed 0 bases from V and 13 bases from J; junction bases left unmatched: 14. The CDR3 reads CASSQEPGLGPITQFF. The CDR3 DNA sequence: TGCGCCAGCAGCCAAGAACCGGGACTAGGACCGATCACACAGTTCTTC.

This clonotype occurred many times. The CDR3: CSVELDEKLFF. Here the CDR3 DNA reads TGCAGCGTTGAACTAGATGAAAAACTGTTTTTT. V and J are TRBV29-1 and TRBJ1-4; no reliable D call. CDR3 length equals 11 residues. CDR1 and CDR2 (germline): SQVTM, ANQGSEA. With 2 bases removed from V and 6 bases from J, the gap between germline ends came to 4 bases.

This clonotype was recorded at least ten times. The chain uses TRBV7-8 and TRBJ2-7; no reliable D call. The CDR3 loop spans 12 amino acids. Germline V lookup: CDR1 SGHVS, CDR2 FQNEAQ. Trimming took 1 base from V and 9 from J, leaving 10 bases between them. CDR3 DNA sequence: TGTGCCAGCAGCTTAGGCGCTTCCGGGCAGTACTTC. Protein: CASSLGASGQYF.

This clonotype was recorded many times. The V and J genes are TRBV29-1 and TRBJ1-1; no definite D call. The V gene's germline CDR1 is SQVTM and CDR2 ANQGSEA. V shed 4 bases and J shed 11 bases, with 11 bases lying between them. The CDR3 has 10 residues. CDR3 loop: CSVVLLQAFF. Written as DNA, the CDR3 is TGCAGCGTTGTGTTGCTTCAGGCTTTCTTT.

CDR3 sequence (DNA): TGCAGCGTTGTTCAGGGGGCGCCTGGCTACACCTTC. Residues: CSVVQGAPGYTF. The chain is built from TRBV29-1 and TRBJ1-2; 8 nucleotides match TRBD1. With 4 bases clipped from V and 7 bases from J, the junction kept 5 bases outside the gene matches. CDR1 is SQVTM and CDR2 is ANQGSEA in the germline V gene. The length of the CDR3 is 12 residues.

This chain joins TRBV5-1 and TRBJ2-2; 7 bases line up with TRBD2. Looked up from germline, CDR1 is SGHRS and CDR2 is YFSETQ. There are 16 residues in the CDR3. V shed 4 bases and J 1 base; nucleotides not matched to a gene: 7. CDR3 amino acids: CASSPSGTKNTGELFF. In DNA form, the CDR3 reads TGCGCCAGCAGCCCCTCGGGGACTAAGAACACCGGGGAGCTGTTTTTT.

Worth noting for this clonotype: This sequence may be a read error, since a much larger clone differs from it by one base. The V gene is TRBV4-3, the J gene TRBJ2-1, with no clear D. The CDR3 runs 14 residues. Germline CDR1 is LGHNA and CDR2 is YSLEER. CDR3 residues: CASSEDFPGGEQFF. CDR3 DNA: TGCGCCAGCAGCGAAGACTTCCCGGGCGGTGAGCAGTTCTTC.

This clonotype was recorded at least ten times. In DNA form, the CDR3 reads TGTGCCGCCCAGGGGGGGTTGGATGGCTACACCTTC. Residues: CAAQGGLDGYTF. The V gene is TRBV6-5, the J gene TRBJ1-2, with TRBD1 matching over 7 bases. The junction had 9 bases not matched to a gene; V was cut back by 11 bases and J by 6 bases. The germline V gene has CDR1 MNHEY and CDR2 SVGAGI. The CDR3 totals 12 residues.